A single sample is the source of the 9 T cell receptor beta chains below, sequenced in a study of blood T cell repertoires in COVID-19. Repertoires were generated with immunoSEQ multiplex PCR, while TCRdb's copy carries only in-frame clones and drops some. The sample records more than 11,000 clones, about four fifths being singletons. Sequences were obtained from peripheral blood. The receptors derive from a woman aged 60 to 75 with acute or convalescent COVID-19.

This clone turned up a few times. The V call is TRBV19, the J call TRBJ1-1, with 7 bases matching TRBD1. The germline V gene encodes CDR1 LNHDA and CDR2 SQIVND (reference sequence). The V segment lost 6 bases and the J segment 4 bases; nucleotides outside the gene matches: 5. This CDR3 is 13 amino acids long. The CDR3 loop is CASSAGQLTEAFF. CDR3 sequence (DNA): TGTGCCAGTAGCGCGGGACAGCTCACTGAAGCTTTCTTT.

The chain joins TRBV19 to TRBJ1-5; possible D gene TRBD1, 6 bases. Germline CDR1 LNHDA, CDR2 SQIVND (reference sequence). The V end lost 5 bases, the J end lost 7 bases, and 18 bases lay between the germline ends. The CDR3 has 15 residues. Written as DNA, the CDR3 is TGTGCCAGTAGTGCCTACAGGGTTTCAGGCCAGCCCCAGCATTTT. It specifies CASSAYRVSGQPQHF.

The chain links TRBV6-1 to TRBJ2-5, with TRBD1 matching over 9 bases. The germline V gene encodes CDR1 MNHNS and CDR2 SASEGT. This CDR3 has 15 residues. V was pared by 0 bases and J by 5 bases, with 4 bases of the junction left unmatched. The DNA of the CDR3 is TGTGCCAGCAGTGAAGCGCCGGACAGGGGTGAGACCCAGTACTTC. Residues: CASSEAPDRGETQYF.

The CDR3 coding sequence is TGCAGCGTTGAAACTAGCGGTGGGGATACGCAGTATTTT. Protein: CSVETSGGDTQYF. The V and J genes are TRBV29-1 and TRBJ2-3; 8 positions agree with TRBD2. The CDR3 loop spans 13 amino acids. With 2 bases clipped from V and 6 bases from J, the junction kept 4 bases outside the gene matches. Germline CDR1 SQVTM, CDR2 ANQGSEA.

CDR3 sequence reads: CASSQQATGSSYEQYF. CDR3 nucleotide sequence: TGCGCCAGCAGCCAGCAAGCGACAGGGAGCTCCTACGAGCAGTACTTC. The V call is TRBV4-3, the J call TRBJ2-7; 7 positions match TRBD1. Germline assignment: CDR1 LGHNA and CDR2 YSLEER. The trim removed 3 bases at V and 0 bases at J, leaving 8 bases unmatched. The length of the CDR3 is 16 residues.

The rearrangement links TRBV18 to TRBJ1-3; 8 bases map to TRBD1. The CDR3 is 15 residues long. Per the germline V gene, CDR1 is KGHSH and CDR2 is LQKENI. Trimming cost V 3 bases and J 4 bases; bases outside gene matches: 5. The CDR3 DNA follows: TGTGCCAGCTCACCCAACCGGGACAGGGGAAACACCATATATTTT. Translated: CASSPNRDRGNTIYF.

The chain has TRBV18 and TRBJ2-1; 7 bases align to TRBD2. CDR1 and CDR2 (germline): KGHSH, LQKENI. The CDR3 is 17 amino acids. V shed 0 bases and J 4 bases; nucleotides not matched to a gene: 9. The DNA of the CDR3 is TGTGCCAGCTCACCACCCTTGAGCCTAGCGGCTTACAATGAGCAGTTCTTC. The encoded protein is CASSPPLSLAAYNEQFF.

This clone appeared a few times. The genes are TRBV5-1 and TRBJ2-5, with TRBD2 matching over 7 bases. This CDR3 has 15 amino acids. CDR1 is SGHRS and CDR2 is YFSETQ in the germline V gene. The J segment lost 5 bases and the V segment lost 0 bases, leaving 7 bases of the junction unmatched. For the CDR3, the DNA is TGCGCCAGCAGCTTGGCTCTGGGGAGGGAGGAGACCCAGTACTTC. Encoded protein: CASSLALGREETQYF.

The chain couples TRBV19 to TRBJ1-5, with D maybe TRBD1 (5 bases). The germline gives CDR1 LNHDA, CDR2 SQIVND (reference sequence). V shed 7 bases and J shed 7 bases, with 14 bases lying between them. The CDR3 is 13 residues long. The DNA of the CDR3 is TGTGCCAGTATGGGGCATCGGCGACAGCCCCAGCATTTT. Translated: CASMGHRRQPQHF.